This T cell receptor beta chain stems from a study of blood T cell repertoires in COVID-19. For the study at large: Acute and convalescent COVID-19 specimens originated in the United States, Italy and Spain. T cells, B-cell-depleted T cells, or PBMCs supplied cDNA or gDNA.

The CDR3 runs to 14 residues. CDR1 is SGHNT, CDR2 YENEEA, per germline. The ends were cut back, 4 bases at V and 9 bases at J, with 13 bases in the middle. Original handling: Estimation of nucleated cell counts was performed using reference gene primer amplification. The assay was immunoSEQ multiplex PCR, and TCRdb's table has in-frame clones only and misses some. V, J and clone size are taken as reported in that table, and D and trimming were inferred from the DNA itself. The sample has about 140,000 clones; approximately 89% are singletons. This sequence originates from a man in his fifties or sixties with active or convalescent COVID-19. V gene TRBV11-3 combines with J gene TRBJ1-6; D possibly corresponds to TRBD1 (6 bases). Specimen: peripheral blood. The DNA for the CDR3 is TGTGCCAGCAGCTCGGGACACCTGACTTCACCCCTCCACTTT. This encodes CASSSGHLTSPLHF.